This T cell receptor (beta chain) is drawn from a study of a mutant IDH1 vaccine in newly diagnosed glioma. Sequencing used immunoSEQ multiplex PCR; TCRdb keeps in-frame clones, though not all of them. Of roughly 52,000 clones detected, around 78% appear once; the ten largest clones hold 9% to 15%. The sample's time point: week 35, safety follow-up. Each dose of the vaccine consisted of 300 ug of mutant IDH1 20-mer peptide, with topical imiquimod. With regard to this clone: Its specificity is unknown.

This sequence originates from a man between 35 and 55 years old with glioma. The sequencing used PBMCs, collected from a glioma patient whose treatment included an IDH1 peptide vaccine.

CDR3 in DNA: TGTGCCAGCAGCTATAAGGGACTAGCGGGAGCCGAGCAGTACTTC. This encodes CASSYKGLAGAEQYF. The V call is TRBV6-1, the J call TRBJ2-5, with 14 nucleotides matching TRBD2. The J call may be in error: the DNA end matches TRBJ2-7 better. This CDR3 region has 15 residues. Germline V gives CDR1 MNHNS, CDR2 SASEGT.